This T cell receptor (beta chain) was retrieved from a study of cytomegalovirus exposure and HLA in healthy donors (dated by TCRdb to the late 2010s). About the study as a whole: According to an earlier analysis of a few hundred of the donors, 150 million to 200 million T cells yielded 117 million unique TCR beta sequences and approximately 280 Gb of sequence data. An early release that covered some 630 HLA-typed donors contained approximately 300 gigabases of sequencing data and about 93 million unique TCR sequences. Of the 300 to 400 genotyped donors, about 84% fell in the genetic ancestry cluster associated with self-reported Caucasian donors. The aim of the study was to test whether cataloging public T cell receptors could identify signatures of past pathogen exposure. The T cell repertoires of 666 subjects were profiled by immunosequencing and related to cytomegalovirus serostatus. A separate validation cohort of approximately 130 different subjects was used in addition to the approximately 700-subject first cohort. The study combined high-throughput TCR immunosequencing, statistical association of individual TCRs with disease status, and machine learning to predict cytomegalovirus infection status. In a later analysis, previously published TCR beta repertoires from 600 to 850 donors were re-analyzed and high-resolution HLA genotyping was added so that TCR occurrence patterns could be studied. Rather than using new phenotypic data, the later analysis identified candidate immune exposures from TCR beta sequences and from how often those sequences occurred across donors. An earlier analysis of 587 of the donors used high-throughput TCR beta sequencing to judge whether each TCR beta V gene segment behaved as functional or pseudogenic. Donor age, sex, ethnicity and CMV serostatus were collected together with the repertoire data. A later genetic analysis took genome-wide SNP genotypes for about 55% of the 666 donors and used that subset as a discovery cohort. Every repertoire in the discovery cohort had been generated on one and the same sequencing platform. Both class I and class II loci were covered by HLA typing, at four-digit resolution. The number of donors typed differed by locus, with about 629-640 for A, B, C, DRB1 and DQB1, roughly 520 for DQA1, 600 to 610 for DPA1, and 472 for DPB1. Roughly five DR-DQ haplotypes were treated as single units for association and clustering because of strong linkage in the cohort. On average, around 200,000 unique TCR beta nucleotide sequences were sequenced per donor among more than 350 genotyped donors of the cohort, with approximately 18% of those sequences being non-productive. On the study overall, not on this receptor specifically: Over 15 rarely observed V segments, including chromosome 9 orphons, were excluded from the earlier analysis of a few hundred of the donors because counts were too low. In an earlier analysis of fewer than 700 of the donors, most TCR beta V segments appeared in productive rearrangements about 87% or about 30% of the time, broadly matching IMGT annotations. Some IMGT-functional V segments, including TRBV6-2 and TRBV6-3, could not be told apart with the 87-base-pair reads, so those segments were excluded. In vitro tests confirmed that a few of the cytomegalovirus-associated TCR beta chains recognize cytomegalovirus antigens. A later analysis found that most CMV-associated TCR beta chains appeared HLA-restricted, with HLA associations seemingly driven largely by CMV exposure. In a later analysis, several top co-occurrence clusters were reported to appear linked to parvovirus B19, influenza, CMV and Epstein-Barr virus. According to a later genetic analysis, donors in an Asian-associated ancestry cluster had fewer N-insertions in productive TCRs than the approximately 700-donor mean. Across donors, most TCR sequences were observed very rarely, whereas some public TCRs were present in many individuals. It was suggested by the authors that the approach could potentially be generalized to other disease states and immunological phenotypes. A total of about 150 TCR beta chains were listed by the study as associated with cytomegalovirus. Linkage disequilibrium might explain the correlated functional status among segregating V segments, but an unknown experimental factor could not be ruled out. In a later analysis, the rate of TCR association differed among HLA loci, with DRB1 alleles having the most associated TCRs and HLA-C alleles having the fewest. At a false discovery rate of 0.05, a later analysis linked 16,951 TCR beta sequences to specific HLA alleles. The presence/absence analyses assumed that sequencing depth was roughly uniform across donors, and that assumption may not be true. A further reported finding was that TCR beta sequences accurately predicted the HLA-A and HLA-B alleles for most subjects in the first cohort. A cluster of highly shared sequence variants was judged likely to be a technical artifact of the sequencing pipeline. When HLA alleles, especially DR and DQ, strongly co-occurred, attributing TCR associations to individual alleles was difficult. HLA typing was unavailable for some donors at each locus, so association tests used only the typed subset. The classifier was reported to diagnose cytomegalovirus status with high specificity and sensitivity in both the original and validation cohorts. A later analysis found that HLA-associated TCR beta chains were more clonally expanded and had lower generation probabilities than equally common non-associated chains. This cohort had only TCR beta chains sequenced, and the lack of alpha or paired-chain data limited which features could be detected. Immune exposure information for the cohort was limited to CMV serostatus. In a later genetic analysis, a missense DCLRE1C variant was associated with V-gene and J-gene trimming of TCR beta chains, and the association was replicated in an independent cohort.

Library construction relied on the immunoSEQ multiplex PCR assay. The multiplex PCR relied on a mix of 60 forward primers for TCR Vbeta segments and 13 reverse primers for TCR Jbeta segments. The CDR3 region of rearranged TCR beta genes was amplified from genomic DNA by a multiplex PCR assay. On the Illumina HiSeq System, the amplified TCR beta libraries were sequenced as 87-base-pair reads. In the source study's methods: Across the 670 or so repertoires, a later analysis counted approximately 83 million unique TCR beta chains, 9.5 million to 12 million of which were shared by at least two donors. To remove PCR and sequencing errors, raw reads were error-corrected and collapsed into unique sequences using a nearest-neighbor algorithm that merged closely related sequences. To assign V, D and J gene segments, CDR3 sequences were aligned to IMGT reference sequences. For a sequence to be retained, a match of at least six nucleotides was required to both a V gene segment and a J gene segment. Rearrangements were called productive when the CDR3 lacked stop codons and stayed in frame with V and J; all others were non-productive. CDR3 was defined by IMGT convention, running from the second conserved V-encoded cysteine to the conserved J-encoded phenylalanine. The earlier analysis of 500 to 750 of the donors excluded any sequence lacking an unambiguous match to a single V gene segment. In an earlier analysis of approximately 590 of the donors, V segments were called functional above 56.7% productive rearrangements and were called segregating when the between-donor standard deviation exceeded 5%. A statistical classification framework was developed to diagnose cytomegalovirus status using the catalog of TCR beta chain sequences. In a later analysis, V and J genes were assigned by comparing TCR nucleotide sequences against IMGT/GENE-DB human TR gene sequences. The TCRdist pipeline was used in a later analysis to assign CDR3 sequences and most-parsimonious VDJ recombination scenarios. In a later analysis, each TCR beta chain was defined by its CDR3 amino acid sequence together with its V-gene family, and reads without a unique V-gene family were excluded. A later analysis removed 550 to 700 highly shared, low-generation-probability nucleotide sequences to deal with suspected cross-contamination and a sequencing artifact. A later analysis calculated a clonal expansion index for each public chain from normalized within-repertoire ranks of inferred template counts. In a later analysis, generation probabilities were computed with a VDJ recombination model fitted to out-of-frame rearrangements, and the resulting probabilities were checked against IGoR. In a later analysis, TCR-TCR, TCR-HLA and TCR-CMV co-occurrence was scored with hypergeometric tests, and a repertoire-size bias correction was applied to TCR pairs. In a later analysis, false discovery rates were estimated by permuting HLA or CMV assignments 20 times. In a later analysis, co-occurring TCRs were grouped with DBSCAN, and TCRdist sequence similarity was added when clustering was performed within HLA-allele-positive subsets. Repertoires with fewer than 30,000 or more than 120,000 public chains, plus five repertoires with anomalous nucleotide sharing, were excluded from co-occurrence clustering. TCRdb took over this immuneACCESS table, retaining in-frame rearrangements with V and J assigned. Such tables are incomplete; in checked studies, under half of the missing clones stem from an unresolved V gene, and the remainder is unexplained. The V and J calls and clone size are taken from that table; D and trimming were inferred from the DNA. Counted in this sample were over 95,000 clones; more than 70% of them appeared once. The ten largest clones capture approximately 8% of the sample.

The cohort comprised around 700 healthy bone marrow donors. Cohort members were all nominally healthy when sampled, although unrecorded immune exposures were likely present. The donor tested CMV seronegative and was one of the 352 seronegative cohort members. Each donor provided a peripheral blood sample, and peripheral blood mononuclear cells were used for TCR beta sequencing. Genomic DNA was extracted from the blood cell samples with the Qiagen DNeasy Blood Extraction Kit. The CDR3 numbers 15 residues from cysteine through phenylalanine. The entry retains the CDR3 DNA only, 45 bases that are in frame from base 1. Compared with germline, V lacks 3 bases and J lacks 1 base; bases without a gene match: 3. CDR1 and CDR2, per the germline V gene, are MDHEN and SYDVKM. A note on this clone: Its cognate antigen has yet to be identified. The sample holds no much larger clone one base away, and base qualities are not on file.

Sequenced material: PBMCs. Recombination joined TRBV28 with TRBJ1-5; a stretch of 7 junction bases matches TRBD1. The TCR sequence derives from a female donor in good health and CMV-seronegative. Read as DNA, the sequence is TGTGCCAGCAGTTTTAACAGGGGAAGCAATCAGCCCCAGCATTTT. The translation is CASSFNRGSNQPQHF.